The 5 T cell receptor beta chains listed next were all sequenced from one sample in a study of cytomegalovirus exposure and HLA in healthy donors. The PCR ran on 60 Vbeta and 13 Jbeta primers. The method was immunoSEQ multiplex PCR; TCRdb's version includes in-frame clones alone and lacks a portion of them. The sample lists 150,000 to 200,000 clones, 68% occurring once. Material: PBMCs. The receptors stem from a man aged 50 to 60 in good health and CMV-seronegative.

This clone was seen a few times. V and J are TRBV4-2 and TRBJ2-5; 11 positions match TRBD2. In germline, CDR1 is LGHNA, CDR2 YNFKEQ. This CDR3 spans 15 amino acids. The ends lost 1 base at V and 7 bases at J; junction bases unmatched: 5. The CDR3 DNA sequence: TGTGCCAGCAGCCAAGGTACTAGCGGGGGAGGGACCCAGTACTTC. This sequence encodes CASSQGTSGGGTQYF.

This chain links TRBV5-1 with TRBJ2-7; TRBD1 aligns across 9 bases. J lost 4 bases, V lost 7 bases, and 6 bases had no gene match. Per the germline V gene, CDR1 is SGHRS and CDR2 is YFSETQ. The CDR3 is 13 amino acids. The CDR3 sequence: CASSTTGGYEQYF. The CDR3 bases are TGCGCCAGCTCAACGACAGGGGGGTACGAGCAGTACTTC. Supplemented by reference TRBV5-1 and TRBJ2-7, the full variable domain reads KAGVTQTPRYLIKTRGQQVTLSCSPISGHRSVSWYQQTPGQGLQFLFEYFSETQRNKGNFPGRFSGRQFSNSRSEMNVSTLELGDSALYLCASSTTGGYEQYFGPGTRLTVT.

The chain has TRBV6-5 and TRBJ2-5, with 7 bases aligning to TRBD1. The V gene end was trimmed by 4 bases and the J gene end by 0 bases; junction bases not matched to a gene: 8. The CDR3 runs to 16 residues. Germline CDR1 reads MNHEY; CDR2 reads SVGAGI. The CDR3 here is CASSSAGTEYQETQYF. The CDR3 DNA follows: TGTGCCAGCAGTTCCGCCGGGACAGAGTACCAAGAGACCCAGTACTTC.

This rearrangement joins TRBV29-1 to TRBJ1-1, with TRBD1 as a possible D gene (6 bases). Germline V lookup: CDR1 SQVTM, CDR2 ANQGSEA. V was pared by 7 bases and J by 7 bases, with 16 bases between. The CDR3 consists of 12 residues. Here the CDR3 DNA reads TGCAGCGCCCTCGTCGGGACAAGTGAAGCTTTCTTT. Encoded protein: CSALVGTSEAFF. The entire variable domain, with the rest obtained from reference TRBV29-1 and TRBJ1-1, is as follows: SAVISQKPSRDICQRGTSLTIQCQVDSQVTMMFWYRQQPGQSLTLIATANQGSEATYESGFVIDKFPISRPNLTFSTLTVSNMSPEDSSIYLCSALVGTSEAFFGQGTRLTVV.

This chain connects TRBV5-6 to TRBJ2-7; D might be TRBD1 (6 bases). Germline CDR1 and CDR2: SGHDT and YYEEEE. The CDR3 sequence is 14 residues long. Trimming took 5 bases from V and 0 from J, leaving 12 bases between them. The CDR3 reads CASRIQGSSYEQYF. CDR3 nucleotides: TGTGCCAGCAGAATTCAGGGGAGCTCCTACGAGCAGTACTTC.